Below, 26 T cell receptor beta chains from the same sample are listed, as sequenced in a study of blood T cell repertoires in COVID-19. Repertoires were generated with immunoSEQ multiplex PCR, while TCRdb's copy carries only in-frame clones and drops some. The sample holds 150,000 to 200,000 clones, 70% to 90% seen once. The sample comprised PBMCs or T cells enriched from blood (not recorded which). Receptor source: a woman aged 50 to 60 who had recovered from COVID-19.

The V gene is TRBV7-9, the J gene TRBJ2-5; TRBD2 aligns across 9 bases. Germline-derived CDR1 and CDR2 are SEHNR and FQNEAQ (reference sequence). J gave up 5 bases and V 5 bases, and 6 bases lay outside the gene matches. The CDR3 has 14 amino acids. In DNA, the CDR3 is TGTGCCAGCAGCCGAAGGACTAGCGTGGAGACCCAGTACTTC. Residues: CASSRRTSVETQYF.

This clone occurred once. The chain joins TRBV24-1 to TRBJ2-3; 8 bases align to TRBD1. Germline-derived CDR1 and CDR2 are KGHDR and SFDVKD. V was clipped by 4 bases and J by 6 bases; unmatched bases: 8. This CDR3 region has 15 residues. The DNA for the CDR3 is TGTGCCACCAGTGACGTCCAGGGGGCAGGGGATACGCAGTATTTT. This encodes CATSDVQGAGDTQYF.

This clone was picked up one time. V usage is TRBV5-1 and J usage is TRBJ2-7; TRBD1 agrees at 10 bases. With V trimmed by 4 bases and J by 1 base, 2 bases remained unmatched. The CDR3 totals 14 residues. Germline V gives CDR1 SGHRS, CDR2 YFSETQ. Here the CDR3 reads CASSPGQGSYEQYF. As DNA, the CDR3 is TGCGCCAGCAGCCCGGGACAGGGGTCCTACGAGCAGTACTTC.

The chain employs TRBV15 and TRBJ2-3; TRBD2 matches 7 bases. Trimming at V came to 0 bases and at J to 5 bases, leaving 8 bases not matched to a gene. The CDR3 spans 16 residues. The germline V gene has CDR1 LNHNV and CDR2 YYDKDF (reference sequence). In DNA form, the CDR3 reads TGTGCCACCAGCAGAGAGGGGGGGTTTAGGGGAGATACGCAGTATTTT. This gives the protein CATSREGGFRGDTQYF. The full variable domain, with the rest looked up from reference TRBV15 and TRBJ2-3, is DAMVIQNPRYQVTQFGKPVTLSCSQTLNHNVMYWYQQKSSQAPKLLFHYYDKDFNNEADTPDNFQSRRPNTSFCFLDIRSPGLGDTAMYLCATSREGGFRGDTQYFGPGTRLTVL.

The chain employs TRBV5-1 and TRBJ2-2, with D possibly TRBD2 on 6 matching bases. This CDR3 region has 15 residues. Trimming cost V 0 bases and J 3 bases, with 9 bases left between them. CDR1 and CDR2 (germline): SGHRS, YFSETQ. The CDR3 reads CASSLGSGYTGELFF. CDR3 bases: TGCGCCAGCAGCTTGGGCAGCGGGTACACCGGGGAGCTGTTTTTT.

This clone was observed a single time. V is TRBV30 and J is TRBJ1-1; possibly TRBD1 for D (5 bases). Germline V gene sequence: CDR1 GTSNPN, CDR2 SVGIG (reference sequence). V gave up 0 bases and J gave up 9 bases, with 11 bases separating them. The CDR3 runs to 12 residues. The CDR3 DNA is TGTGCCTGGAGTGTAGTGGGGCTCAAAGCTTTCTTT. This translates into CAWSVVGLKAFF.

CDR3 sequence reads: CASSRSRVSYEQYF. The CDR3, as DNA: TGTGCCAGCAGCCGTAGCCGGGTCTCCTACGAGCAGTACTTC. V usage is TRBV27 and J usage is TRBJ2-7; D unclear. Germline assignment: CDR1 MNHEY and CDR2 SMNVEV (reference sequence). V was shortened by 6 bases and J by 0 bases, with 12 bases between the two germline ends. This CDR3 contains 14 residues.

The count of this clone is one. The chain joins TRBV3-1 (or the pseudogene TRBV3-2) to TRBJ1-6; D might be TRBD1 (5 bases). Germline CDR1 LGHDT, CDR2 YNNKEL (reference sequence). CDR3 size: 14 residues. Trimming left V 7 bases short and J 9 bases short, with 16 bases between. CDR3 in DNA: TGTGCCAGCACCCTTTACTTGGGGGGTTCACCCCTCCACTTT. Encoded protein: CASTLYLGGSPLHF.

This sequence joins TRBV19 and TRBJ2-1, with a possible D match to TRBD2 (5 bases). V was shortened by 0 bases and J by 4 bases, with 13 bases between the two germline ends. The CDR3 loop spans 16 amino acids. CDR1 LNHDA and CDR2 SQIVND come from the germline V gene (reference sequence). The CDR3 sequence is CASSIDPPGGYNEQFF. CDR3 nucleotides: TGTGCCAGTAGTATAGATCCCCCCGGAGGATACAATGAGCAGTTCTTC.

This clone was seen only once. This chain uses TRBV5-1 with TRBJ1-6, with TRBD1 matching over 8 bases. CDR3 size: 15 residues. Trimming at V came to 4 bases and at J to 7 bases, leaving 7 bases not matched to a gene. The germline V gene encodes CDR1 SGHRS and CDR2 YFSETQ. The CDR3 bases are TGCGCCAGCAGCCCCTCGACAGGGGAAAATTCACCCCTCCACTTT. The encoded protein is CASSPSTGENSPLHF. Complete variable domain (other parts from reference TRBV5-1 and TRBJ1-6): KAGVTQTPRYLIKTRGQQVTLSCSPISGHRSVSWYQQTPGQGLQFLFEYFSETQRNKGNFPGRFSGRQFSNSRSEMNVSTLELGDSALYLCASSPSTGENSPLHFGNGTRLTVT.

The chain uses TRBV10-3 and TRBJ2-1, with D tentatively TRBD2 (6 bases). There are 14 residues in the CDR3. CDR1 and CDR2 from the germline V gene are ENHRY and SYGVKD. Trimming shortened V by 2 bases and J by 2 bases, and 7 bases separated the two germline ends. CDR3 nucleotide sequence: TGTGCCATCAGTGAGCGGGGGACCTACAATGAGCAGTTCTTC. It encodes CAISERGTYNEQFF.

The CDR3 coding sequence is TGCGCCAGCAACGAACAGGGGGCCATCTCTGGGGCCAACGTCCTGACTTTC. It specifies CASNEQGAISGANVLTF. The rearrangement links TRBV5-1 to TRBJ2-6; 9 positions agree with TRBD1. Germline V gene sequence: CDR1 SGHRS, CDR2 YFSETQ. The CDR3 contains 17 residues. V lost 6 bases to trimming and J lost 0 bases; unmatched junction nucleotides: 7.

This rearrangement joins TRBV6-4 to TRBJ2-2; TRBD1 is a possible D gene (5 bases). V was trimmed by 5 bases and J by 1 base, leaving 5 bases between them. There are 13 residues in the CDR3. Germline V CDR1 and CDR2: MRHNA, SNTAGT. The CDR3 nucleotides are TGTGCCAGCAGTCAGGGGAACACCGGGGAGCTGTTTTTT. This encodes CASSQGNTGELFF.

V and J are TRBV18 and TRBJ2-5, with 10 nucleotides matching TRBD1. The germline V gene has CDR1 KGHSH and CDR2 LQKENI. Losses at the gene ends were 6 bases for V and 4 bases for J; bases not matched to a gene: 5. CDR3 length: 14 residues. The CDR3, as DNA: TGTGCCAGCTCCCAAGGACAGGGGGGAGAGACCCAGTACTTC. Protein sequence: CASSQGQGGETQYF. Drawing the rest from reference TRBV18 and TRBJ2-5, the complete variable domain is NAGVMQNPRHLVRRRGQEARLRCSPMKGHSHVYWYRQLPEEGLKFMVYLQKENIIDESGMPKERFSAEFPKEGPSILRIQQVVRGDSAAYFCASSQGQGGETQYFGPGTRLLVL.

The gene calls are TRBV25-1 and TRBJ1-2; perhaps TRBD1 as D (5 bases). Germline V gene data show CDR1 as MGHDK and CDR2 as SYGVNS. CDR3 length: 14 residues. Trimming removed 6 bases at V and 7 bases at J, with 18 bases between. CDR3 protein: CASRNSGGVGGYTF. The CDR3 coding sequence is TGTGCCAGCAGGAACAGCGGGGGAGTAGGTGGCTACACCTTC.

The chain employs TRBV27 and TRBJ2-3, with 10 positions matching TRBD1. The CDR3 consists of 16 residues. Germline loops: CDR1 MNHEY, CDR2 SMNVEV (reference sequence). J was trimmed by 1 base and V by 10 bases; bases with no gene match: 11. The DNA of the CDR3 is TGTGCCACCCGGGGACAGGGGTTCTGGGGCACAGATACGCAGTATTTT. Residues: CATRGQGFWGTDTQYF.

V gene TRBV7-9 combines with J gene TRBJ2-5; D may be TRBD2 (5 bases). V was shortened by 3 bases and J by 3 bases, with 17 bases between the two germline ends. Germline assignment: CDR1 SEHNR and CDR2 FQNEAQ (reference sequence). The CDR3 extends over 16 amino acids. Here the CDR3 DNA reads TGTGCCAGCAGCTTTTTCTCGGGGAGCGGAAAAGAGACCCAGTACTTC. It is translated as CASSFFSGSGKETQYF.

CDR3 nucleotides: TGTGCCAGCAGCTTACTGCTAGCGGGCACAGATACGCAGTATTTT. It specifies CASSLLLAGTDTQYF. The chain uses TRBV11-2 and TRBJ2-3, with TRBD2 matching over 7 bases. V lost 2 bases, J lost 1 base, and 3 bases stayed unmatched. The CDR3 is 15 residues long. Per germline, CDR1 SGHAT and CDR2 FQNNGV.

Of note for this clone: The junction and the germline gene differ at one end; a read error may be behind it. The chain couples TRBV6-5 to TRBJ1-5; D possibly corresponds to TRBD1 (5 bases). The CDR3 is 14 amino acids. Per germline, CDR1 MNHEY and CDR2 SVGAGI. In DNA form, the CDR3 reads TGTGCGAGCAGGGCGGGGCCGGGGAATCAGCCCCAGCATTTT. Translating it yields CASRAGPGNQPQHF.

The V gene is TRBV11-2, the J gene TRBJ2-7, with 7 nucleotides matching TRBD2. The CDR3 is 14 amino acids. The V gene's germline CDR1 is SGHAT and CDR2 FQNNGV. Trimming took 0 bases from V and 3 from J; bases not matched to a gene: 2. The CDR3, as DNA: TGTGCCAGCAGCTTAGATGGGACTATCTACGAGCAGTACTTC. This gives the protein CASSLDGTIYEQYF.

The chain joins TRBV6-2 or TRBV6-3 to TRBJ1-1, with TRBD1 matching 7 bases. CDR1 is MNHEY and CDR2 is SVGEGT in the germline V gene. V was pared by 4 bases and J by 2 bases, with 7 bases of the junction left unmatched. The CDR3 is made up of 15 amino acids. CDR3 in DNA: TGTGCCAGCAGTTCCTCCGGGACAGCAAACACTGAAGCTTTCTTT. Protein: CASSSSGTANTEAFF.

The chain uses TRBV29-1 and TRBJ1-1; 7 bases line up with TRBD1. The J segment lost 6 bases and the V segment lost 4 bases, leaving 5 bases of the junction unmatched. Germline V CDR1 and CDR2: SQVTM, ANQGSEA. The CDR3 spans 12 residues. This CDR3 is CSVGRGEAEAFF. CDR3 sequence (DNA): TGCAGCGTTGGCAGGGGGGAGGCTGAAGCTTTCTTT.

The J gene is TRBJ2-7, the V gene TRBV11-3, with 8 bases matching TRBD2. J lost 3 bases, V lost 5 bases, and 9 bases had no gene match. Per the germline V gene, CDR1 is SGHNT and CDR2 is YENEEA. The CDR3 runs 15 residues. The CDR3 DNA is TGTGCCAGCAGCCCTACGGGGGGGCGGGACTACGAGCAGTACTTC. Encoded protein: CASSPTGGRDYEQYF.

J is TRBJ2-2 and V is TRBV5-1, with 10 bases matching TRBD1. There are 20 residues in the CDR3. Germline CDR1 and CDR2: SGHRS and YFSETQ. The junction had 13 bases not matched to a gene; V was cut back by 0 bases and J by 2 bases. The CDR3 sequence is CASSLAAGTGVRGNTGELFF. The DNA of the CDR3 is TGCGCCAGCAGCTTGGCCGCGGGGACAGGGGTTCGGGGAAACACCGGGGAGCTGTTTTTT. Based on the CDR3 plus reference TRBV5-1 and TRBJ2-2, the full variable domain is KAGVTQTPRYLIKTRGQQVTLSCSPISGHRSVSWYQQTPGQGLQFLFEYFSETQRNKGNFPGRFSGRQFSNSRSEMNVSTLELGDSALYLCASSLAAGTGVRGNTGELFFGEGSRLTVL.

This clone was recorded once. The rearrangement links TRBV6-2 or TRBV6-3 to TRBJ2-2; D is perhaps TRBD2 (5 bases). V gave up 4 bases and J gave up 6 bases, with 9 bases separating them. This CDR3 has 13 residues. Germline CDR1 is MNHEY and CDR2 is SVGEGT. CDR3 DNA: TGTGCCAGCAGTTTACGGGGTCCCGGGGAGCTGTTTTTT. Protein sequence: CASSLRGPGELFF.

V usage is TRBV6-5 and J usage is TRBJ1-2, with D maybe TRBD1 (5 bases). Per germline, CDR1 MNHEY and CDR2 SVGAGI. The CDR3 spans 14 residues. Trimming removed 7 bases from V and 4 bases from J, with 16 bases in between. The CDR3 spells CASTPGQNAYGYTF. In DNA form, the CDR3 reads TGTGCCAGCACCCCAGGGCAAAATGCCTATGGCTACACCTTC.